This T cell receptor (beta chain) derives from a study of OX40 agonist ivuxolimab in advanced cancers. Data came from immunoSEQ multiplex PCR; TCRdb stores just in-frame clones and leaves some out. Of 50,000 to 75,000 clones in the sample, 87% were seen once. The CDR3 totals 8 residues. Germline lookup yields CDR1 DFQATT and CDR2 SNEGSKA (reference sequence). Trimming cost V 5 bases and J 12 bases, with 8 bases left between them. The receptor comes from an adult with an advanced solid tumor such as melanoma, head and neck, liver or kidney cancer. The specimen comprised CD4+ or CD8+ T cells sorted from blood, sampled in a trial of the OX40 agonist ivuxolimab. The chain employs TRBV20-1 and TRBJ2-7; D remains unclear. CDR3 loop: CSAGVRYF. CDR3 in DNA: TGCAGTGCTGGGGTAAGGTACTTC.